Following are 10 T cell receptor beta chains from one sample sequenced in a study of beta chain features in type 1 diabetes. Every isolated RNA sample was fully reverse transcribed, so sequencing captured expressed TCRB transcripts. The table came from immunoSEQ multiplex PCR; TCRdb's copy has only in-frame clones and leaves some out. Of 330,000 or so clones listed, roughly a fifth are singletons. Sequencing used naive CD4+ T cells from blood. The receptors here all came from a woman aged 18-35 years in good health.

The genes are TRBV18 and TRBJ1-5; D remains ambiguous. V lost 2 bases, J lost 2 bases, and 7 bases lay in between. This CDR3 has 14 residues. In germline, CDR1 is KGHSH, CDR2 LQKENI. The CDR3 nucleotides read TGTGCCAGCTCACCAAATGGGCGCAATCAGCCCCAGCATTTT. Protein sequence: CASSPNGRNQPQHF.

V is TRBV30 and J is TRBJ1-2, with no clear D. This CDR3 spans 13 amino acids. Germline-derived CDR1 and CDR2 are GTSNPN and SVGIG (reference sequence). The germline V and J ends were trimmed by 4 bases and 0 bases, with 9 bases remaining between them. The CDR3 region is CAWTRGANYGYTF. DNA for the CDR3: TGTGCCTGGACCCGAGGAGCTAACTATGGCTACACCTTC.

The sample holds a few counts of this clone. The CDR3 DNA is TGCGCCAGCAGCCAAGATAGCAGGGAAAACGAGCAGTACTTC. Amino acids: CASSQDSRENEQYF. This chain links TRBV4-1 with TRBJ2-7, with D perhaps TRBD1 (5 bases). Germline CDR1 MGHRA, CDR2 YSYEKL. This CDR3 has 14 amino acids. The V and J ends lost 0 bases and 5 bases respectively, with 11 bases between them.

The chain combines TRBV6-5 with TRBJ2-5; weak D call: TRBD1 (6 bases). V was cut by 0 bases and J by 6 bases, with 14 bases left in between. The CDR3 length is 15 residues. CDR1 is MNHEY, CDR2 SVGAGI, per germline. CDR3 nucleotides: TGTGCCAGCAGTTACTCGGGGGCAGGGCGGAAGACCCAGTACTTC. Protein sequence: CASSYSGAGRKTQYF.

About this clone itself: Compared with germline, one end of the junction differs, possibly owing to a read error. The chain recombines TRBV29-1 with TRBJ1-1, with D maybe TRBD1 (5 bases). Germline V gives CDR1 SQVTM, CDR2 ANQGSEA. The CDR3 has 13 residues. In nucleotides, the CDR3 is TGCAGCGTTGCACAGGTTGGGAACGCTGAAGCTTTCTTT. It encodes CSVAQVGNAEAFF.

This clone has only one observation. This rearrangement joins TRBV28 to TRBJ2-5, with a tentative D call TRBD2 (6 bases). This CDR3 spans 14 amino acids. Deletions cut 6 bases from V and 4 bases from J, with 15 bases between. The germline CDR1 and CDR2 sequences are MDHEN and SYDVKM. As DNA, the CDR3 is TGTGCCAGCAGCGGATGGCGGGGTACAGAGACCCAGTACTTC. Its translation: CASSGWRGTETQYF.

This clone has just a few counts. The CDR3 loop is CAWSVQGASSTDTQYF. The CDR3 DNA reads TGTGCCTGGAGTGTACAGGGCGCTTCTAGCACAGATACGCAGTATTTT. The genes are TRBV30 and TRBJ2-3, with a tentative D call TRBD1 (6 bases). From germline, CDR1 is GTSNPN and CDR2 SVGIG (reference sequence). The V and J ends lost 0 bases and 0 bases respectively, with 13 bases between them. The CDR3 is made up of 16 amino acids.

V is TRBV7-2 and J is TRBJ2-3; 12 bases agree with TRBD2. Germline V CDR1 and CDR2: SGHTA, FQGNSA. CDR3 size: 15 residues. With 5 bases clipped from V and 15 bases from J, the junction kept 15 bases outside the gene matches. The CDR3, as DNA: TGTGCCAGCAGCCGTTTTGCGGCTAGCGGGGGGGCCGGTTATTTT. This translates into CASSRFAASGGAGYF.

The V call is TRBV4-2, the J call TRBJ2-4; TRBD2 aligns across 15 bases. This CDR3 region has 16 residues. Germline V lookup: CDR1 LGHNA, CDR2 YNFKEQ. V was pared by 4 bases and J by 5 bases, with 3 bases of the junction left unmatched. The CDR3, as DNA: TGTGCCAGCAGCCGCGGACTAGCGGGGGGGGAAAACATTCAGTACTTC. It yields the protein CASSRGLAGGENIQYF.

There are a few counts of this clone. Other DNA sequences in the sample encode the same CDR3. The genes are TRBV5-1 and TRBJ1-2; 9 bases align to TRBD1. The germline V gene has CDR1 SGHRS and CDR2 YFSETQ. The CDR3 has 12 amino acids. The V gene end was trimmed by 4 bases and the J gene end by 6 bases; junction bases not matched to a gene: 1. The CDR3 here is CASSRDRDGYTF. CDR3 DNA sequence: TGCGCCAGCAGCAGGGACAGGGATGGCTACACCTTC. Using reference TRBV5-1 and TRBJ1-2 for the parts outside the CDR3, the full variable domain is KAGVTQTPRYLIKTRGQQVTLSCSPISGHRSVSWYQQTPGQGLQFLFEYFSETQRNKGNFPGRFSGRQFSNSRSEMNVSTLELGDSALYLCASSRDRDGYTFGSGTRLTVV.